Listed below are T cell receptor beta chains from one sample, sequenced in a study of chemoradiotherapy in HPV16-positive cancers. Assay: immunoSEQ multiplex PCR; the TCRdb copy retains only in-frame clones and omits some. Among 20,000 to 25,000 clones, about 90% were seen once, and the ten largest hold around 5.8%. Sequenced here: blood, sampled from a patient who underwent chemoradiotherapy. These receptors came from a human donor with HPV-associated anogenital cancer. The CDR3 runs from the conserved cysteine through the conserved F or W. The D gene is left open where the match is weak. Clone size is not always given. Where it is, it says once, few, many or a class for expanded clones.

J gene,V gene,clone size,D gene,CDR3 protein,CDR3 DNA
TRBJ1-2,TRBV5-1,-,-,CASSLEGPGKGGYTF,TGCGCCAGCAGCTTGGAGGGTCCAGGGAAGGGTGGCTACACCTTC
TRBJ2-1,TRBV19,-,TRBD2,CASSIDGLAGGNEQFF,TGTGCCAGTAGTATAGACGGACTAGCGGGGGGGAATGAGCAGTTCTTC
TRBJ1-2,TRBV7-8,-,-,CASSLEGYLYGYTF,TGTGCCAGCAGCTTAGAGGGGTACCTCTATGGCTACACCTTC
TRBJ1-2,TRBV5-1,-,TRBD1,CASNPGGEGYGYTF,TGCGCCAGCAACCCAGGGGGCGAGGGCTATGGCTACACCTTC
TRBJ1-2,TRBV7-2,-,-,CASSLVRRGGANYGYTF,TGTGCCAGCAGCTTAGTGCGGCGTGGGGGGGCTAACTATGGCTACACCTTC
TRBJ1-3,TRBV30,-,-,CAWGTLTRNSGNTIYF,TGTGCCTGGGGCACCCTGACACGAAACTCTGGAAACACCATATATTTT
TRBJ2-5,TRBV2,-,-,CASSGIREETQYF,TGTGCCAGCAGTGGAATCAGGGAAGAGACCCAGTACTTC
TRBJ2-2,TRBV18,-,-,CASSPSQLVYTGELFF,TGTGCCAGCTCACCGAGCCAGCTAGTCTACACCGGGGAGCTGTTTTTT
TRBJ1-5,TRBV6-1,-,-,CASPGPSGGQPQHF,TGTGCCAGCCCCGGGCCCTCAGGTGGACAGCCCCAGCATTTT
TRBJ2-1,TRBV7-9,-,TRBD2,CASSLARGAYNEQFF,TGTGCCAGCAGCTTAGCGCGGGGGGCCTACAATGAGCAGTTCTTC
TRBJ2-2,TRBV7-8,-,-,CASSPTSTGELFF,TGTGCCAGCAGCCCCACTAGCACCGGGGAGCTGTTTTTT
TRBJ1-1,TRBV5-8,-,-,CASRPGLRLNTEAFF,TGTGCCAGCAGGCCAGGGCTTCGTCTGAACACTGAAGCTTTCTTT
TRBJ1-1,TRBV2,-,TRBD1,CARVKTDRGIATEAFF,TGTGCCAGAGTCAAGACGGACAGGGGTATTGCCACTGAAGCTTTCTTT
TRBJ1-6,TRBV4-1,-,-,CASSLILNSPLHF,TGCGCCAGCAGCCTCATATTAAATTCACCCCTCCACTTT
TRBJ1-1,TRBV5-4,-,-,CASSPPGLEAFF,TGTGCCAGCAGCCCACCGGGGCTAGAAGCTTTCTTT
TRBJ1-2,TRBV6-1,-,-,CASRDGAGGYTF,TGTGCCAGCAGAGATGGGGCTGGCGGCTACACCTTC
TRBJ2-3,TRBV7-8,-,TRBD1,CASSLSRTGSLSTDTQYF,TGTGCCAGCAGCTTATCCCGGACAGGTTCTCTTTCCACAGATACGCAGTATTTT
TRBJ2-2,TRBV5-1,-,-,CASSPTGSPNTGELFF,TGCGCCAGCAGCCCCACAGGGAGCCCGAACACCGGGGAGCTGTTTTTT
TRBJ2-3,TRBV12-5,-,-,CASGLVQSSNTQYF,TGTGCTAGTGGTTTGGTACAGTCGAGTAATACGCAGTATTTT
TRBJ1-1,TRBV11-3,-,-,CASSLRGTEAFF,TGTGCCAGCAGCTTGCGTGGTACTGAAGCTTTCTTT
TRBJ1-6,TRBV5-4,-,TRBD1,CASSSDRESSPLHF,TGTGCCAGCAGCTCAGACAGGGAGAGTTCACCCCTCCACTTT
TRBJ2-3,TRBV9,-,-,CASSVAGGHPGTDTQYF,TGTGCCAGCAGCGTAGCGGGGGGCCACCCTGGCACAGATACGCAGTATTTT
TRBJ1-4,TRBV4-1,-,TRBD1,CASSQVLGTGDEKLFF,TGCGCCAGCAGCCAAGTGCTTGGGACAGGGGATGAAAAACTGTTTTTT
TRBJ1-5,TRBV6-1,-,-,CASRTGSWRQPQHF,TGTGCCAGCAGGACCGGGTCTTGGAGACAGCCCCAGCATTTT
TRBJ1-3,TRBV2,-,-,CASSEWRGFSGNTIYF,TGTGCCAGCAGTGAATGGAGGGGCTTCTCTGGAAACACCATATATTTT
TRBJ1-1,TRBV19,-,-,CASSSMYTEAFF,TGTGCCAGTAGTAGTATGTACACTGAAGCTTTCTTT
TRBJ2-5,TRBV14,-,TRBD2,CASSREVRAGGQTQYF,TGTGCCAGCAGCCGAGAGGTCAGAGCGGGGGGACAGACCCAGTACTTC
TRBJ2-3,TRBV9,-,-,CASSVYFTDTQYF,TGTGCCAGCAGCGTATATTTCACAGATACGCAGTATTTT
TRBJ1-2,TRBV19,-,-,CASSARGYGYTF,TGTGCCAGTAGCGCCCGGGGCTATGGCTACACCTTC
TRBJ2-5,TRBV7-2,-,-,CASSLGSEPWKETQYF,TGTGCCAGCAGCCTCGGTAGCGAGCCATGGAAAGAGACCCAGTACTTC
TRBJ2-5,TRBV9,once,-,CASSVDPLLETQYF,TGTGCCAGCAGCGTAGACCCCCTCTTGGAGACCCAGTACTTC
TRBJ2-3,TRBV12-5,-,-,CASALDGAAVDTQYF,TGTGCTAGTGCCCTAGACGGAGCGGCGGTAGATACGCAGTATTTT
TRBJ1-4,TRBV9,-,-,CASSRGLNEKLFF,TGTGCCAGCAGCAGGGGGTTAAATGAAAAACTGTTTTTT
TRBJ2-3,TRBV11-2,-,-,CASRRGVPTDTQYF,TGTGCCAGCAGAAGGGGGGTACCCACAGATACGCAGTATTTT